This T cell receptor (beta chain) emerged from a study of cytomegalovirus exposure and HLA in healthy donors. Looking at the study overall: Prior work identified around 120 million unique TCR beta sequences in about 179 million T cells. Regarding the study as a whole: Common viral pathogens (according to a later analysis) appeared linked to several of the most significant clusters.

These donors counted as nominally healthy when sampled, but unrecorded immune exposures were likely. This clone came up once. Its antigen remains unknown. Use of 60 Vbeta and 13 Jbeta primers characterized the PCR. The data were produced by immunoSEQ multiplex PCR, yet TCRdb's version contains in-frame clones alone and is incomplete. The sample comprises about 90,000 clones, roughly 80% of which are singletons, and approximately 4.6% rests with the top ten. The CDR3 runs 16 residues. The sequencing sample was made of PBMCs. The clonotype comes from a woman in her thirties or forties in good health and CMV-seropositive. This sequence joins TRBV21-1 and TRBJ2-1; the DNA was not compared with TRBD2, the D call given in the table. TRBV21-1 counts as a pseudogene. The CDR3 DNA reads TGTGCCAGCAGCAAAGGTACTAGCGAATACTACAATGAGCAGTTCTTC. The encoded protein is CASSKGTSEYYNEQFF.